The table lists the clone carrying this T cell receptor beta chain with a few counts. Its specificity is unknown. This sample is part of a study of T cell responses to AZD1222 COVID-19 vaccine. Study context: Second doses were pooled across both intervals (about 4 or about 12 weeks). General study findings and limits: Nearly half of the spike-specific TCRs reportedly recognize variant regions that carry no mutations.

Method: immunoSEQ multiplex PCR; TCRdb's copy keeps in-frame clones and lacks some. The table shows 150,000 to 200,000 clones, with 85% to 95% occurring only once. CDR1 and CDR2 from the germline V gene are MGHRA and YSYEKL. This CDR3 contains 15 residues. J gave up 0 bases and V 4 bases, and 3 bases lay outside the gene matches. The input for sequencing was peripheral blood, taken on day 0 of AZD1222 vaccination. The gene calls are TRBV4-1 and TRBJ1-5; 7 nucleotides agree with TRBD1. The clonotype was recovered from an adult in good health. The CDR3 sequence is CASSPGQTSNQPQHF. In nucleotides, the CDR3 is TGCGCCAGCAGCCCGGGACAGACTAGCAATCAGCCCCAGCATTTT.